The rows below give T cell receptor beta chains drawn from one sample of a study of blood T cell repertoires in COVID-19. Profiled with immunoSEQ multiplex PCR; TCRdb holds only in-frame clones, not every one. The table includes 150,000 to 200,000 clones, about 88% detected once. Sequenced sample: peripheral blood. These receptors came from a human donor in a cohort sampled during active COVID-19. Both conserved end residues are part of each CDR3. Fields, in order: clone size, V gene, J gene, D gene, CDR3 DNA, CDR3 protein. D genes are given only for firm matches. Expanded clones get a size class; other rows say once, few or many, or leave the size out.

.	TRBV20-1	TRBJ2-7	.	TGCAGTGCTAGTAAGTGGCCCTCTGGCTACGAGCAGTACTTC	CSASKWPSGYEQYF
.	TRBV10-3	TRBJ2-1	TRBD2	TGTGCCATCAGTGGGACTAGTAATGAGCAGTTCTTC	CAISGTSNEQFF
.	TRBV6-1	TRBJ1-1	TRBD1	TGTGCCAGCAGTGAAGGGGTCAGGGGGACTGAAGCTTTCTTT	CASSEGVRGTEAFF
.	TRBV3-1/TRBV3-2	TRBJ1-2	TRBD1	TGTGCCAGCAGCCATAGCGACAGGGGGGCCCGCGGTGGCTACACCTTC	CASSHSDRGARGGYTF
.	TRBV24-1	TRBJ2-1	TRBD1	TGTGCCACCAGTGATTTGAGGGACAGGGGGCGCCTAGCGGGAGTGATTCGCAATGAGCAGTTCTTC	CATSDLRDRGRLAGVIRNEQFF
.	TRBV18	TRBJ2-4	TRBD1	TGTGCCAGCTCAACGGACAGGGCGGCCAAAAACATTCAGTACTTC	CASSTDRAAKNIQYF
.	TRBV7-9	TRBJ1-6	.	TGTGCCAGCAGCTTCGGTCAGGGGAATTCACCCCTCCACTTT	CASSFGQGNSPLHF
.	TRBV18	TRBJ1-1	.	TGTGCCAGCTCACCAGACGGGAGGAACACTGAAGCTTTCTTT	CASSPDGRNTEAFF
.	TRBV14	TRBJ2-3	.	TGTGCCAGCAGCCAAGATGGTCGGGGGAGTGATACGCAGTATTTT	CASSQDGRGSDTQYF
.	TRBV9	TRBJ2-2	TRBD2	TGTGCCAGCAGCCCCCTGGGCGGGAGTCCCACCGGGGAGCTGTTTTTT	CASSPLGGSPTGELFF
.	TRBV27	TRBJ1-1	.	TGTGCCAGCAGTTCCCTCGGGTCCATGAACACTGAAGCTTTCTTT	CASSSLGSMNTEAFF
.	TRBV27	TRBJ2-7	TRBD2	TGTGCCAGCAGTACCAGCGGGAAGGGCGAGCAGTACTTC	CASSTSGKGEQYF
.	TRBV7-2	TRBJ1-3	.	TGTGCCAGCAGCTTCCGAGGGAGGGAGTTAAGAAACACCATATATTTT	CASSFRGRELRNTIYF
once	TRBV2	TRBJ2-5	.	TGTGCCAGCAGCCAGTCAAACGGGTGGCAAGAGACCCAGTACTTC	CASSQSNGWQETQYF
.	TRBV10-3	TRBJ2-3	.	TGTGCCATCAGTGAGGGCGGGACTCGCACAGATACGCAGTATTTT	CAISEGGTRTDTQYF
once	TRBV11-2	TRBJ2-3	TRBD1	TGTGCCAGCAGCACCACAGGGGGAAAAGCAGATACGCAGTATTTT	CASSTTGGKADTQYF
.	TRBV18	TRBJ2-7	.	TGTGCCAGCTCACCACCGGGGACTCTGGCCTACGAGCAGTACTTC	CASSPPGTLAYEQYF
.	TRBV5-6	TRBJ2-1	.	TGTGCCAGCAGCTTGGGAGTGAATAATGAGCAGTTCTTC	CASSLGVNNEQFF
.	TRBV18	TRBJ1-2	.	TGTGCCAGCTCACCTGAAGTGGGAGGGAAGTATGGCTACACCTTC	CASSPEVGGKYGYTF
.	TRBV2	TRBJ1-6	.	TGTGCCAGCAGTGAATGGGGGGGAACCTATAATTCACCCCTCCACTTT	CASSEWGGTYNSPLHF
.	TRBV10-3	TRBJ1-4	.	TGTGCCATCAGTGACACAGGAACTAATGAAAAACTGTTTTTT	CAISDTGTNEKLFF
.	TRBV30	TRBJ1-1	TRBD1	TGTGCCTGGAGCGTCACAGGGGACACTGAAGCTTTCTTT	CAWSVTGDTEAFF
many	TRBV27	TRBJ1-1	.	TGTGCCAGCAGTTTATCTCAGGCGGGGGGCACTGAAGCTTTCTTT	CASSLSQAGGTEAFF
.	TRBV25-1	TRBJ2-7	.	TGTGCCAGCAGTCTTTCCCTGGCCAGGGGCGCCTACGAGCAGTACTTC	CASSLSLARGAYEQYF
.	TRBV5-1	TRBJ2-7	TRBD1	TGCGCCAGCACCAGGACAGGGCCATCCTACGAGCAGTACTTC	CASTRTGPSYEQYF
.	TRBV28	TRBJ2-1	.	TGTGCCAGCAGTTTAGTGGGAGGTTACAATGAGCAGTTCTTC	CASSLVGGYNEQFF